The T cell receptor beta chain described here comes from a study of shared clonotypes between healthy human individuals. V trimming: 0 bases; J trimming: 5 bases; junction bases outside the gene matches: 7. CDR1 and CDR2 from the germline V gene are SGHRS and YFSETQ. There are 16 residues in the CDR3. A note on this clone: Its antigen is as yet unknown.

Broader study findings: Against clonotypes common to all four donors, non-shared ones had lower generation probabilities.

The data were produced by immunoSEQ multiplex PCR, yet TCRdb's version contains in-frame clones alone and is incomplete. The data show about 1.1 million clones, with approximately 80% seen just once and roughly 0.65% held by the top ten. This TCR was sampled from a man aged 18 to 29 in good health. Some clones in this sample may be carry-over from other donors' samples. The V call is TRBV5-1, the J call TRBJ2-5, with TRBD2 matching 10 bases. Input material: memory CD4+ T cells from PBMCs. The subset denotes: CD45RA-negative fraction. CDR3 protein: CASSLGASGRHETQYF. CDR3 sequence (DNA): TGCGCCAGCAGCTTGGGGGCTAGCGGGAGACACGAGACCCAGTACTTC.